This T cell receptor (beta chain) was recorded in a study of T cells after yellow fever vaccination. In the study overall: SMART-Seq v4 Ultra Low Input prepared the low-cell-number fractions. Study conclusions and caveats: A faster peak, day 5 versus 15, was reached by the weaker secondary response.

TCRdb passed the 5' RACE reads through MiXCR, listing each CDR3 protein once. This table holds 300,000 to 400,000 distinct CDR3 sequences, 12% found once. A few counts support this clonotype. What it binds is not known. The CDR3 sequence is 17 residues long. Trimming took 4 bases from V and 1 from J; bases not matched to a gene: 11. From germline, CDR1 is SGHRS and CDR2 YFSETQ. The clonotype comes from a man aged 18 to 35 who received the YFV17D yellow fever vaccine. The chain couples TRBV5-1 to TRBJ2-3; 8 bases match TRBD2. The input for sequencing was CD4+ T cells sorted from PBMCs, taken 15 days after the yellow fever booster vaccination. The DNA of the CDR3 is TGCGCCAGCAGCCTTGGTAGCGGGGCGTTTGGCACAGATACGCAGTATTTT. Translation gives CASSLGSGAFGTDTQYF.